This TCR beta chain is drawn from a study of regulatory T cells in long-lasting Graves disease. Study-wide context: Graves' disease counted as persistent after over 5 years of antithyroid drugs with positive TSH receptor antibodies.

Concerning this clonotype: Its cognate antigen is unknown.

Time point: persistent/refractory GD, antithyroid drugs over 5 years with positive TRAb. Extracted PBMC RNA gave rise to the TCR library. Regarding the study as a whole: Results may be inaccurate due to the small sample size. Persistent cases favored TRBV28, TRBJ1-2 and TRBJ2-5.

The ends lost 5 bases at V and 5 bases at J; junction bases unmatched: 12. The CDR3 length is 16 residues. Germline loops: CDR1 KGHSH, CDR2 LQKENI. Building the TCR beta libraries relied on iRepertoire HTBI primers, and CDR3 regions underwent Arm-PCR. TCRdb reanalysed the multiplex PCR reads using MiXCR and keeps one entry per CDR3 protein. The repertoire holds about 430,000 distinct CDR3 sequences, with around 23% as singletons. This material consisted of peripheral blood mononuclear cells (PBMCs), taken when the disease was refractory, from a patient treated with antithyroid drugs. This sequence was found in a female donor with Graves disease. The chain links TRBV18 to TRBJ2-1, with TRBD2 matching 7 bases. CDR3 nucleotides: TGTGCCAGCTCAAGTGCGAGGGCTAGCGGTAACAATGAGCAGTTCTTC. It encodes CASSSARASGNNEQFF. Full variable domain (remainder filled in from reference TRBV18 and TRBJ2-1): NAGVMQNPRHLVRRRGQEARLRCSPMKGHSHVYWYRQLPEEGLKFMVYLQKENIIDESGMPKERFSAEFPKEGPSILRIQQVVRGDSAAYFCASSSARASGNNEQFFGPGTRLTVL.